This TCR beta chain was documented in a study of blood T cell repertoires in COVID-19. Generated by immunoSEQ multiplex PCR, the TCRdb table keeps only in-frame clones and is missing some. The sample yields approximately 330,000 clones, around 85% seen once. The CDR3 runs to 17 residues. The germline V gene encodes CDR1 MDHEN and CDR2 SYDVKM. The trim removed 2 bases at V and 2 bases at J, leaving 6 bases unmatched. The chain couples TRBV28 to TRBJ2-3, with TRBD2 matching 11 bases. The sequencing input was PBMCs or T cells enriched from blood (not recorded which). This sequence originates from a middle-aged woman with acute COVID-19. CDR3 sequence reads: CASSLIGLAGFTDTQYF. DNA of the CDR3: TGTGCCAGCAGTTTAATCGGACTAGCGGGTTTCACAGATACGCAGTATTTT.